What follows is one T cell receptor beta chain and its context. Its specificity is not known. This sample was included in a study of T cell responses to AZD1222 COVID-19 vaccine. Assay used: immunoSEQ multiplex PCR; TCRdb lists only in-frame clones, some missing. The sample contains about 130,000 clones, around 93% of which appear only once. Findings and limits, study-wide: Nearly half of unique spike-specific TCRs reportedly avoided B.1.351 and B.1.1.7 mutated regions. Sampling that yielded the repertoires occurred only after the peak T cell response.

The starting material was peripheral blood, obtained 28 days after the second AZD1222 dose. This clonotype was obtained from an adult who received the AZD1222 COVID-19 vaccine.

The CDR3 nucleotides read TGTGCCAGTAGTACGAACAGCGAGTACAATGAAAAACTGTTTTTT. This sequence encodes CASSTNSEYNEKLFF. The chain joins TRBV19 to TRBJ1-4; no reliable D call. The V gene's germline CDR1 is LNHDA and CDR2 SQIVND (reference sequence). V was cut by 4 bases and J by 5 bases, with 14 bases left in between. This CDR3 region has 15 residues.